Listed below are T cell receptor beta chains from one sample, sequenced in a study of blood T cells in healthy people across ages. TCRdb ran MiXCR on the 5' RACE reads and lists one entry per CDR3 protein. This table holds fewer than 2 million distinct CDR3 sequences, roughly two fifths found once. The sequenced material came from blood. Source of these receptors: a human donor in good health. Each CDR3 is given with its conserved first and last residue. Fields, in order: D gene, V gene, J gene, CDR3 protein. A D gene is named only where the DNA matches it firmly.

.,TRBV11-2,.,CASSLSGQTQETQYF
TRBD2,TRBV7-2,TRBJ2-7,CASRPSGGNGQYF
.,TRBV9,TRBJ1-2,CASSSHSVGSGYTF
TRBD2,TRBV7-2,TRBJ2-3,CASSLSGGYQDTQYF
TRBD1,TRBV27,TRBJ1-2,CASSGEDRNYGYTF
TRBD2,TRBV2,TRBJ2-3,CASRPSGGEDTQYF
.,TRBV11-3,TRBJ1-1,CASSRRIPEAEAFF
.,TRBV4-1,TRBJ2-7,CASSQDVEESNYEQYF
.,TRBV4-3,TRBJ2-3,CASSQDPAGTTDTQYF
TRBD1,TRBV6-2/TRBV6-3,TRBJ2-7,CAIGTGATEQYF
.,TRBV5-1,TRBJ2-6,CASSLGSVGSGANVLTF
.,TRBV7-3,TRBJ2-3,CASSFYGPGGYTQYF
.,TRBV2,TRBJ1-3,CATKTGYSGNTIYF
.,TRBV7-9,TRBJ2-1,CASSPRSGDYNEQFF
.,TRBV20-1,TRBJ2-7,CSARDQGRSNEQYF
.,TRBV2,TRBJ2-1,CASSPLGVKSSYNEQFF
TRBD1,TRBV11-2,TRBJ1-1,CASSLQGEWTEAFF
TRBD2,TRBV12-3/TRBV12-4,TRBJ2-1,CASSPSGLANEQFF
.,TRBV12-3/TRBV12-4,TRBJ1-4,CASSLQGWVDEKLFF
TRBD2,TRBV20-1,TRBJ2-1,CSASSKAGHKYNEQFF
.,TRBV14,TRBJ1-1,CASSQAGSTEAFF
TRBD1,TRBV13,TRBJ2-1,CASSPPTGDRNEQFF
.,TRBV12-3/TRBV12-4,TRBJ2-1,CASSPGHEQFF
.,TRBV7-2,TRBJ2-7,CASTTIRQGRQYF
TRBD2,TRBV4-3,TRBJ2-1,CASSQIRLASYNEQFF
.,TRBV20-1,TRBJ2-3,CSAVGGVLGSTDTQYF
.,TRBV7-2,TRBJ1-2,CASSRRQHRYGYTF
.,TRBV28,TRBJ1-5,CASSPTGLSSYQPQHF
.,TRBV4-1,TRBJ1-1,CAGSQDQLGTLTFF
TRBD1,TRBV15,TRBJ2-5,CATSRPGQGPRETQYF
.,TRBV12-3/TRBV12-4,TRBJ1-4,CASSHGGTSTNEKLFF
.,TRBV6-5,TRBJ2-7,CAGKEGYEQYF
.,TRBV5-1,TRBJ2-2,CASSPRGAGELFF
TRBD1,TRBV4-3,.,CASSQERRDRRPWAKNIQYF
TRBD2,TRBV7-7,TRBJ2-1,CASTMELGSSGGPVNEQFF
.,TRBV27,TRBJ2-7,CASSLGGTISYEQYF
.,TRBV12-3/TRBV12-4,TRBJ2-5,CASMGGATGKETQYF
.,TRBV4-3,TRBJ1-1,CASSQVAGDNTEAFF
.,TRBV20-1,TRBJ2-7,CSAREQISLLLTYEQYF
.,TRBV6-2/TRBV6-3,TRBJ2-2,CASSDTVANTGELFF
.,TRBV10-3,TRBJ1-2,CAISESLVKVADYTF
TRBD2,TRBV12-3/TRBV12-4,TRBJ2-3,CASSSYSGPSTDTQYF
.,TRBV28,TRBJ1-5,CVSQDDRIYSNQPQHF
.,TRBV20-1,TRBJ1-5,CSASPLGWQGGGQPQHF
TRBD2,TRBV4-2,TRBJ2-5,CASSPAPGLTGGKQETQYF
.,TRBV6-5,TRBJ2-1,CASSLRDLPLSEQFF